The 10 T cell receptor beta chains reported below all come from one sample, sequenced in a study of blood T cells in healthy people across ages. A J-beta primer mix and a sample-barcoded 5' primer were used in a second PCR of about 7 to 12 cycles. TCRdb used MiXCR to reprocess the 5' RACE reads, holding one entry per CDR3 protein. The sample has about 640,000 distinct CDR3 sequences, approximately 30% seen once; the top ten hold around 16%. The material sequenced was blood. These receptors all stem from a woman of 80 years or more in good health.

This clonotype has more than one count but fewer than ten. The chain recombines TRBV4-3 with TRBJ1-2; the match to TRBD1 covers 8 bases. The V segment lost 4 bases and the J segment 4 bases; nucleotides outside the gene matches: 11. Germline V lookup: CDR1 LGHNA, CDR2 YSLEER. The CDR3 is 16 amino acids. DNA for the CDR3: TGCGCCAGCAGCCCGAGGGCGCAGGGGGCGACCTATGGCTACACCTTC. This translates into CASSPRAQGATYGYTF.

J is TRBJ2-5 and V is TRBV9, with 7 bases matching TRBD1. Unmatched junction bases numbered 11, after V lost 4 bases and J lost 5 bases. CDR3 length equals 15 residues. From germline, CDR1 is SGDLS and CDR2 YYNGEE. The CDR3 is CASSPRGGREETQYF. CDR3 sequence (DNA): TGTGCCAGCAGCCCTCGAGGGGGCAGGGAGGAGACCCAGTACTTC.

This clonotype has more than one count but fewer than ten. The V gene is TRBV12-3 or TRBV12-4, the J gene TRBJ1-5; D is unresolved. The length of the CDR3 is 16 residues. V was clipped by 1 base and J by 0 bases, with 10 bases between them. CDR3 bases: TGTGCCAGCAGTTTAGGCCCCGATTATAGCAATCAGCCCCAGCATTTT. Translation gives CASSLGPDYSNQPQHF.

This clonotype was recorded a few times. This chain uses TRBV12-3 or TRBV12-4 with TRBJ1-1; TRBD1 matches at 7 bases. J gave up 1 base and V 7 bases, and 6 bases lay outside the gene matches. This CDR3 is built from 14 residues. DNA of the CDR3: TGTGCCAGCAACCTGGGACAGCCGAACACTGAAGCTTTCTTT. Its translation is CASNLGQPNTEAFF.

This clonotype has ten or more counts. The rearrangement joins TRBV10-2 to TRBJ2-7; the D gene is possibly TRBD2 (7 bases). CDR1 is WSHSY and CDR2 is SAAADI in the germline V gene. Trimming pared 6 bases from V and 3 bases from J, leaving 15 bases between. The CDR3 has 14 residues. The CDR3 protein is CASRRGGTLYEQYF. As DNA, the CDR3 is TGCGCCAGCAGGAGGGGGGGGACACTCTACGAGCAGTACTTC.

The chain employs TRBV7-2 and TRBJ1-1; a weak D match, TRBD1 (5 bases). CDR1 and CDR2 from the germline V gene are SGHTA and FQGNSA. Trimming cost V 1 base and J 5 bases, with 11 bases left between them. The CDR3 is 14 residues long. DNA for the CDR3: TGTGCCAGCAGCTTAGGTCCAGAGGGGACTGAAGCTTTCTTT. This codes for CASSLGPEGTEAFF.

There are a few counts of this clonotype. This sequence joins TRBV29-1 and TRBJ1-1, with TRBD1 matching 9 bases. Losses at the gene ends were 4 bases for V and 6 bases for J; bases not matched to a gene: 9. The CDR3 sequence is 14 residues long. Germline CDR1 reads SQVTM; CDR2 reads ANQGSEA. For the CDR3, the DNA is TGCAGCGTTGCAACAGGGGGCGGCGTGGCTGAAGCTTTCTTT. Translated, it gives CSVATGGGVAEAFF.

At least ten counts were recorded for this clonotype. The chain employs TRBV3-1 and TRBJ1-6; no definite D call. CDR3 length equals 13 residues. With 2 bases removed from V and 7 bases from J, the gap between germline ends came to 6 bases. The germline V gene encodes CDR1 LGHDT and CDR2 YNNKEL (reference sequence). CDR3 amino acids: CASSQQKNSPLHF. CDR3 DNA sequence: TGTGCCAGCAGCCAACAAAAGAATTCACCCCTCCACTTT.

In this sample, this clonotype turned up a few times. The rearrangement uses TRBV5-7 and TRBJ2-7, with 7 positions matching TRBD1. TRBV5-7 is known as an ORF, though its function is uncertain. Trimming at V came to 6 bases and at J to 2 bases, leaving 8 bases not matched to a gene. This CDR3 has 14 residues. CDR3 nucleotides: TGTGCCAGCATCCTCCTTAGGGGGCCCTACGAGCAGTACTTC. Its protein is CASILLRGPYEQYF.

The chain recombines TRBV7-2 with TRBJ1-2, with TRBD1 matching 7 bases. Germline-derived CDR1 and CDR2 are SGHTA and FQGNSA. V lost 2 bases to trimming and J lost 8 bases; unmatched junction nucleotides: 5. The CDR3 covers 13 residues. DNA for the CDR3: TGTGCCAGCAGCTTAAATACAGGGGAGGGCTACACCTTC. Protein product: CASSLNTGEGYTF.